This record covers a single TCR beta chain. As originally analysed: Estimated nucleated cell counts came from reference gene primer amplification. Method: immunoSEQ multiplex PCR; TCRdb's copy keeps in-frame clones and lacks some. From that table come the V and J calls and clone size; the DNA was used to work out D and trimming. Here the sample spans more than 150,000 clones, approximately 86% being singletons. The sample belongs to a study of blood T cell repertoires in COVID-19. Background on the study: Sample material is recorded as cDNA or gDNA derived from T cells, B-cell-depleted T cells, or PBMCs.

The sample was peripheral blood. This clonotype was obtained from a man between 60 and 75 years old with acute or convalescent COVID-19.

The CDR3 DNA reads as TGTGCCAGCAGTGGGGGCCTCACAACTTCCCCAAAGTCCTACGAGCAGTACTTC. Residues: CASSGGLTTSPKSYEQYF. This chain connects TRBV6-1 to TRBJ2-7, with D maybe TRBD1 (5 bases). CDR3 length: 18 residues. Between the trimmed V and J ends, which lost 4 bases and 1 base, there was a span of 23 bases. Germline V gives CDR1 MNHNS, CDR2 SASEGT.